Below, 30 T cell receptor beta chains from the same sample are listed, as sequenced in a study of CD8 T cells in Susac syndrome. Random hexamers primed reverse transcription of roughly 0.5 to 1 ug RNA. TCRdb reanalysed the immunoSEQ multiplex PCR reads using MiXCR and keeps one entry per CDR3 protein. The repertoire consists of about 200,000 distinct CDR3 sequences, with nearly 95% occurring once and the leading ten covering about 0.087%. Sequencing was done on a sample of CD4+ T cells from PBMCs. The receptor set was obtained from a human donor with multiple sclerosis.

Here the CDR3 reads CASSSTGTSNYEQYF. Written as DNA, the CDR3 is TGTGCCAGCAGTTCTACCGGGACCAGTAATTACGAGCAGTACTTC. The rearrangement links TRBV6-5 to TRBJ2-7, with D tentatively TRBD1 or TRBD2 (5 bases each). The germline gives CDR1 MNHEY, CDR2 SVGAGI. This CDR3 spans 15 amino acids. Trimming left V 4 bases short and J 4 bases short, with 17 bases between.

CDR3 sequence: CSVAGGAGTYEQYF. CDR3 sequence (DNA): TGCAGCGTTGCAGGGGGTGCAGGGACCTACGAGCAGTACTTC. The chain carries TRBV29-1 and TRBJ2-7; the match to TRBD1 covers 7 bases. In germline, CDR1 is SQVTM, CDR2 ANQGSEA. CDR3 length: 14 residues. V dropped 4 bases and J dropped 2; count of bases not matched to a gene: 8.

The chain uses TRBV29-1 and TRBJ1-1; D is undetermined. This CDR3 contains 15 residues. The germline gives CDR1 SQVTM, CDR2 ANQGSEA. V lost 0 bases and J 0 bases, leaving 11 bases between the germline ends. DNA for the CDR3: TGCAGCGTTGAAGATAGGGTAGGGATGAACACTGAAGCTTTCTTT. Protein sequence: CSVEDRVGMNTEAFF.

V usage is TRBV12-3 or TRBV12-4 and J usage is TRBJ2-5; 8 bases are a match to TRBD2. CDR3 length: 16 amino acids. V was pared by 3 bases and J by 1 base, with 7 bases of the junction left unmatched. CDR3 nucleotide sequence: TGTGCCAGCAGTTTTGGGCGGGGGGCCCTCCAAGAGACCCAGTACTTC. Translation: CASSFGRGALQETQYF.

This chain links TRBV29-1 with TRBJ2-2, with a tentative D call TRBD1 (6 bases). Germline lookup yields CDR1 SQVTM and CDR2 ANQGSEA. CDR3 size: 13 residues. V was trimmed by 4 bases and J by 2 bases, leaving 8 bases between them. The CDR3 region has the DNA TGCAGCGTTGGACAGGCCAACACCGGGGAGCTGTTTTTT. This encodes CSVGQANTGELFF.

Here the CDR3 DNA reads TGCGCCAGCAGCTCGCCCTCGGGCCAGGCCGAAGAGACCCAGTACTTC. Translated, it gives CASSSPSGQAEETQYF. This sequence joins TRBV5-1 and TRBJ2-5, with D unclear. The CDR3 loop spans 16 amino acids. V lost 3 bases and J lost 3, with 18 bases in between. Germline-derived CDR1 and CDR2 are SGHRS and YFSETQ.

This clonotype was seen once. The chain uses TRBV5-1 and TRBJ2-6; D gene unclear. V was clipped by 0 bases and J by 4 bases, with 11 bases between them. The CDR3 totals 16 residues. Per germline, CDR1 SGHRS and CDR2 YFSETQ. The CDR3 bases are TGCGCCAGCAGCTTGGAATCGGCTTTCGGGGCCAACGTCCTGACTTTC. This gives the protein CASSLESAFGANVLTF. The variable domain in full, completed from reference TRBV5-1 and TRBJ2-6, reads KAGVTQTPRYLIKTRGQQVTLSCSPISGHRSVSWYQQTPGQGLQFLFEYFSETQRNKGNFPGRFSGRQFSNSRSEMNVSTLELGDSALYLCASSLESAFGANVLTFGAGSRLTVL.

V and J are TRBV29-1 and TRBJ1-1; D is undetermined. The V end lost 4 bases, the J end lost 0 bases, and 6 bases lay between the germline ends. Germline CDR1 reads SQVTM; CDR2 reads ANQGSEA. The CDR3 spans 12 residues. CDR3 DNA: TGCAGCGTTGTCCAGTTGAACACTGAAGCTTTCTTT. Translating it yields CSVVQLNTEAFF.

CDR3 coding DNA: TGTGCCAGCAGAGCAGGGTCGGACTATGGCTACACCTTC. It yields the protein CASRAGSDYGYTF. The chain uses TRBV12-3 or TRBV12-4 and TRBJ1-2, with a weak D call TRBD1 (5 bases). CDR3 size: 13 residues. The V end lost 6 bases, the J end lost 3 bases, and 11 bases lay between the germline ends.

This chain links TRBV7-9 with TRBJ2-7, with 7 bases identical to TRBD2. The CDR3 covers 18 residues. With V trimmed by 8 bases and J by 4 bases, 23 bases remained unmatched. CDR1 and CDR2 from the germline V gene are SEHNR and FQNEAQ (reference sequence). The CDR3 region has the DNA TGTGCCAGCGCTAAAGACCGACTAGCAATCCATCCTCCGTACGAGCAGTACTTC. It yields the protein CASAKDRLAIHPPYEQYF.

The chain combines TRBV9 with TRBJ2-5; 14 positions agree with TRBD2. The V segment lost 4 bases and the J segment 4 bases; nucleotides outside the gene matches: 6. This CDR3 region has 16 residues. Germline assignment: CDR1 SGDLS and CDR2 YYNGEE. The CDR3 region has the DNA TGTGCCAGCAGCAGAGGGGGACTAGCGGGAGTAGAGACCCAGTACTTC. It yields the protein CASSRGGLAGVETQYF.

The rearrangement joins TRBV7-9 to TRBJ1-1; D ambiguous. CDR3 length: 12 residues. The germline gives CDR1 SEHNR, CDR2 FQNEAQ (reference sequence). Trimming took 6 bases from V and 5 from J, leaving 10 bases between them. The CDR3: CASSSIGTEAFF. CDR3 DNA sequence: TGTGCCAGCAGTTCGATTGGGACTGAAGCTTTCTTT.

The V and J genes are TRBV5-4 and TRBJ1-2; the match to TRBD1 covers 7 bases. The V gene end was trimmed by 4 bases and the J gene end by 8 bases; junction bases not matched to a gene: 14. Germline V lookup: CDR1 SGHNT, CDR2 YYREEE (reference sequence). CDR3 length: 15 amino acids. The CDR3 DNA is TGTGCCAGCAGCGCCGGGGACAGTAGCAAAGAGGGCTACACCTTC. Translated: CASSAGDSSKEGYTF.

The CDR3 region is CASSLEGRANTEAFF. CDR3 bases: TGTGCCAGCAGTTTAGAGGGCAGGGCGAACACTGAAGCTTTCTTT. The chain links TRBV12-3 or TRBV12-4 to TRBJ1-1, with D maybe TRBD1 (5 bases). Trimming left V 1 base short and J 1 base short, with 10 bases between. The CDR3 sequence is 15 residues long.

The DNA of the CDR3 is TGCGCCAGCAGCCATGGGACTTCCCCTGGGGCCAACGTCCTGACTTTC. Amino acid sequence: CASSHGTSPGANVLTF. This rearrangement joins TRBV4-1 to TRBJ2-6; a weak D match, TRBD2 (6 bases). V was clipped by 3 bases and J by 2 bases, with 11 bases between them. Germline V gene sequence: CDR1 MGHRA, CDR2 YSYEKL. CDR3 length: 16 amino acids.

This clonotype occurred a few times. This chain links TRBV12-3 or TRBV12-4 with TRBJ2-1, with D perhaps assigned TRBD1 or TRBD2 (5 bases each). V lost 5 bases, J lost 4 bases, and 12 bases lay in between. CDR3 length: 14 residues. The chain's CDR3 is CASSIGTGYNEQFF. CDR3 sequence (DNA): TGTGCCAGCAGTATCGGGACGGGTTACAATGAGCAGTTCTTC.

CDR3 protein: CASSDFRRTEAFF. CDR3 DNA sequence: TGTGCCAGCAGTGACTTCAGGAGGACTGAAGCTTTCTTT. The rearrangement links TRBV25-1 to TRBJ1-1; D is undetermined. Per germline, CDR1 MGHDK and CDR2 SYGVNS. V lost 3 bases, J lost 5 bases, and 10 bases lay in between. The CDR3 sequence is 13 residues long.

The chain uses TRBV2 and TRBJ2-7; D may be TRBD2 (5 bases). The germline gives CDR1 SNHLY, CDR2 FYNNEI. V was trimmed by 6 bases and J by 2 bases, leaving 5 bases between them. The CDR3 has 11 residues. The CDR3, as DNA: TGTGCCAGCAGGGAGGCCTACGAGCAGTACTTC. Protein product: CASREAYEQYF.

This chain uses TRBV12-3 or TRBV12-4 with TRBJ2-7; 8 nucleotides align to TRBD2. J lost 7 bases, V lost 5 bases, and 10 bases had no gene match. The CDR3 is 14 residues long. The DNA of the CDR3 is TGTGCCAGCAGTCCTAGGATAGCGGGGCTTGAGCAGTACTTC. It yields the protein CASSPRIAGLEQYF.

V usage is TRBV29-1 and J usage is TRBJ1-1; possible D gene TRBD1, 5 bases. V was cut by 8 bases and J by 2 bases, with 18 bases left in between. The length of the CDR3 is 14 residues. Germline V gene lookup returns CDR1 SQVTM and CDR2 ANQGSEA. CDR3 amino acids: CSSETRAHNTEAFF. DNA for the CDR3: TGCAGCTCTGAAACCAGGGCCCACAACACTGAAGCTTTCTTT.

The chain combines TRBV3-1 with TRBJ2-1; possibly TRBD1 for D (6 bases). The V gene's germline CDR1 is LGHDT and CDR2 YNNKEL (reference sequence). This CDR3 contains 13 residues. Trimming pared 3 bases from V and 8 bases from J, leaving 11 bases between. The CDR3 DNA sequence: TGTGCCAGCAGCCATGACAGGACCGATGAGCAGTTCTTC. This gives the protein CASSHDRTDEQFF.

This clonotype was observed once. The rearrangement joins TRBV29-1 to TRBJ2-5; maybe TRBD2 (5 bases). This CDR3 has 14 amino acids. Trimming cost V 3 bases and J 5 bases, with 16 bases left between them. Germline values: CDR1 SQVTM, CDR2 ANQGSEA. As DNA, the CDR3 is TGCAGCGTTGATATGGTGGGAGTGGGGGAGACCCAGTACTTC. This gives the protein CSVDMVGVGETQYF.

CDR3 DNA sequence: TGCAGCCTCGACCGGCTGGGGTTGAACACTGAAGCTTTCTTT. Protein product: CSLDRLGLNTEAFF. V and J are TRBV29-1 and TRBJ1-1; D gene ambiguous. The CDR3 has 14 residues. From germline, CDR1 is SQVTM and CDR2 ANQGSEA. Trimming removed 8 bases from V and 0 bases from J, with 16 bases in between.

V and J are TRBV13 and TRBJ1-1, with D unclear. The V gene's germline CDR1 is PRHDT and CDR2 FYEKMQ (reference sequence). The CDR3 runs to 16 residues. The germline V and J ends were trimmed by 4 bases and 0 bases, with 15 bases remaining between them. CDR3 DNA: TGTGCCAGCAGCTCTCCCGACATTTTCATGAACACTGAAGCTTTCTTT. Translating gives CASSSPDIFMNTEAFF. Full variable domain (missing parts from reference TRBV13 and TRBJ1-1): AAGVIQSPRHLIKEKRETATLKCYPIPRHDTVYWYQQGPGQDPQFLISFYEKMQSDKGSIPDRFSAQQFSDYHSELNMSSLELGDSALYFCASSSPDIFMNTEAFFGQGTRLTVV.

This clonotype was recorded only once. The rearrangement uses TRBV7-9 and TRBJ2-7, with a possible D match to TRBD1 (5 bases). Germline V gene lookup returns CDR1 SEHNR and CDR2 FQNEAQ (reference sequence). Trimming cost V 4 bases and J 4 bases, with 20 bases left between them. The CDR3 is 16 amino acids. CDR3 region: CASSSPTVGPRYEQYF. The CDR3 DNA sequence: TGTGCCAGCAGCTCTCCCACCGTGGGGCCGAGGTACGAGCAGTACTTC.

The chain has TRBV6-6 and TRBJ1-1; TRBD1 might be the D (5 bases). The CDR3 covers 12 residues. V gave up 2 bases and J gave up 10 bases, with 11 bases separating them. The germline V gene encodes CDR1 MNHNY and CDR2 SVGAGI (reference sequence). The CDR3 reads CASSYTSGGAFF. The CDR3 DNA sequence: TGTGCCAGCAGTTACACATCGGGGGGAGCTTTCTTT.

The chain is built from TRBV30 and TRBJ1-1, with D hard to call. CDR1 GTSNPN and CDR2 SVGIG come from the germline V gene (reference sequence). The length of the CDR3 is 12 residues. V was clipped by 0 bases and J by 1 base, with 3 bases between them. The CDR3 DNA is TGTGCCTGGAGTGTACGGAACACTGAAGCTTTCTTT. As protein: CAWSVRNTEAFF.

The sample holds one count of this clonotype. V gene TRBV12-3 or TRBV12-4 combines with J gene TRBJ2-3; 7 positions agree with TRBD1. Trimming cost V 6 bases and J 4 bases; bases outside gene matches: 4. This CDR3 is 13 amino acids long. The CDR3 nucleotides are TGTGCCAGCAGAGGGACAGTTTCAGATACGCAGTATTTT. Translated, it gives CASRGTVSDTQYF.

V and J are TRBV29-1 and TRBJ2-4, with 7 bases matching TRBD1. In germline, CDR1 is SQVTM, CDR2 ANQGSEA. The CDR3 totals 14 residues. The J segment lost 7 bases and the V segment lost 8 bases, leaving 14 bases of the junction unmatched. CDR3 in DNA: TGCAGCTACAGGGGCGGGTTTTTTGGGAACATTCAGTACTTC. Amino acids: CSYRGGFFGNIQYF. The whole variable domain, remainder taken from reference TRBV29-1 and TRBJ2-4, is SAVISQKPSRDICQRGTSLTIQCQVDSQVTMMFWYRQQPGQSLTLIATANQGSEATYESGFVIDKFPISRPNLTFSTLTVSNMSPEDSSIYLCSYRGGFFGNIQYFGAGTRLSVL.

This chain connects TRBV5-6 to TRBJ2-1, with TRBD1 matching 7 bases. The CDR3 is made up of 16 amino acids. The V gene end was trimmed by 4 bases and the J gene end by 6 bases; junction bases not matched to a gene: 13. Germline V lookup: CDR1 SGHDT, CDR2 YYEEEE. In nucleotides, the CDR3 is TGTGCCAGCAGCACCCGACAGGGCAGGGCAGGCAATGAGCAGTTCTTC. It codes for CASSTRQGRAGNEQFF.